These 26 T cell receptor beta chains came from one sample sequenced in a study of T-cell reconstitution after alpha-beta-depleted transplantation in children. Construction of the TCRbeta library involved unique molecular identifiers. TCRdb used MiXCR to reprocess the PCR reads, holding one entry per CDR3 protein. The sample lists a few hundred thousand distinct CDR3 sequences, 5.5% to 7% seen once, with about 5.9% in the top ten. The sequencing used PBMCs, collected before TCRalphabeta/CD19-depleted stem cell transplant. The receptors stem from a boy under 10 years old with acute lymphoblastic leukemia, due to receive a stem cell transplant.

The table lists this clonotype with many counts. This rearrangement joins TRBV7-2 to TRBJ1-2; D unresolved. V lost 4 bases and J 5 bases, leaving 11 bases between the germline ends. CDR3 length: 13 residues. Germline lookup yields CDR1 SGHTA and CDR2 FQGNSA. CDR3 sequence reads: CASSYLRGYGYTF. CDR3 coding DNA: TGTGCCAGCAGCTACCTCCGAGGTTATGGCTACACCTTC.

This clonotype was seen at least ten times. The V gene is TRBV28, the J gene TRBJ2-3; the D gene is possibly TRBD2 (6 bases). Germline V gene lookup returns CDR1 MDHEN and CDR2 SYDVKM. The CDR3 contains 15 residues. Trimming pared 4 bases from V and 7 bases from J, leaving 18 bases between. CDR3 region: CASSYGRAGLNTQYF. Here the CDR3 DNA reads TGTGCCAGCAGTTATGGGCGGGCTGGACTAAATACGCAGTATTTT.

J is TRBJ2-2 and V is TRBV5-6; D is tentatively TRBD1 or TRBD2 (6 bases each). The V end was cut by 4 bases, the J end by 5 bases, with 9 bases between. This CDR3 comprises 13 residues. Germline V gene sequence: CDR1 SGHDT, CDR2 YYEEEE. This chain's CDR3 is CASSRGGTGELFF. Written as DNA, the CDR3 is TGTGCCAGCAGCCGAGGGGGGACCGGGGAGCTGTTTTTT.

This clonotype was picked up many times. V gene TRBV29-1 combines with J gene TRBJ2-7, with TRBD1 matching over 9 bases. Germline assignment: CDR1 SQVTM and CDR2 ANQGSEA. Trimming took 6 bases from V and 2 from J; bases not matched to a gene: 20. The CDR3 has 18 residues. CDR3 region: CSVRGSFSGTGTTYEQYF. As DNA, the CDR3 is TGCAGCGTCCGGGGGTCCTTTTCCGGGACAGGGACAACCTACGAGCAGTACTTC.

This clonotype was counted at least ten times. The chain carries TRBV20-1 and TRBJ1-5; 9 bases are a match to TRBD1. Trimming took 6 bases from V and 2 from J; bases not matched to a gene: 8. The CDR3 runs to 15 residues. The germline gives CDR1 DFQATT, CDR2 SNEGSKA (reference sequence). CDR3 sequence reads: CSAIQGAGGNQPQHF. The CDR3 nucleotides read TGCAGTGCGATACAGGGGGCCGGTGGCAATCAGCCCCAGCATTTT.

As for this clonotype: A much larger clonotype is one base distant, so this may be a read error. The V and J genes are TRBV5-6 and TRBJ2-2; tentatively, D is TRBD2 (6 bases). CDR3 length equals 16 residues. The germline CDR1 and CDR2 sequences are SGHDT and YYEEEE. Here the CDR3 reads CAISPLLSGNTGELFF. The CDR3 DNA is TGTGCCATCAGCCCCCTTCTTAGCGGGAACACCGGGGAGCTGTTTTTT.

This clonotype was picked up many times. The V call is TRBV29-1, the J call TRBJ2-5; D is unclear. The CDR3 contains 12 residues. Germline lookup yields CDR1 SQVTM and CDR2 ANQGSEA. Trimming left V 4 bases short and J 4 bases short, with 10 bases between. The CDR3 loop is CSVVDLVETQYF. The CDR3 DNA reads as TGCAGCGTTGTGGACCTAGTAGAGACCCAGTACTTC.

This clonotype has at least ten counts. This chain joins TRBV30 and TRBJ1-6; 7 bases fit TRBD1. J lost 9 bases, V lost 4 bases, and 6 bases had no gene match. CDR1 is GTSNPN, CDR2 SVGIG, per germline (reference sequence). This CDR3 region has 13 residues. In nucleotides, the CDR3 is TGTGCCTGGACGGGGACAGACCGTTCACCCCTCCACTTT. It translates to CAWTGTDRSPLHF.

This rearrangement joins TRBV5-4 to TRBJ2-1; D may correspond to TRBD1 or TRBD2 (5 bases each). CDR3 length equals 18 residues. V was trimmed by 0 bases and J by 5 bases, leaving 21 bases between them. Germline CDR1 is SGHNT and CDR2 is YYREEE (reference sequence). The CDR3 sequence: CASSLGGMTSYSHNEQFF. The CDR3 DNA reads as TGTGCCAGCAGCTTGGGGGGGATGACATCGTATTCCCACAATGAGCAGTTCTTC.

This clonotype was seen repeatedly, ten times or more. The CDR3 region has the DNA TGCGCCAGCAGCCGCGGGACGGTCTCCTACGAGCAGTACTTC. It yields the protein CASSRGTVSYEQYF. The chain carries TRBV5-1 and TRBJ2-7; tentative D call: TRBD2 (6 bases). The germline V gene encodes CDR1 SGHRS and CDR2 YFSETQ. This CDR3 is built from 14 residues. Trimming pared 4 bases from V and 0 bases from J, leaving 11 bases between.

This clonotype was observed at least ten times. The chain couples TRBV27 to TRBJ2-3; D gene ambiguous. The CDR3 length is 15 residues. Trimming shortened V by 2 bases and J by 2 bases, and 11 bases separated the two germline ends. Germline CDR1 is MNHEY and CDR2 is SMNVEV (reference sequence). The CDR3 DNA is TGTGCCAGCAGTTTAGCGTCGGTGCTCACAGATACGCAGTATTTT. Its protein product is CASSLASVLTDTQYF.

This clonotype has a count of ten or more. The rearrangement links TRBV12-3 or TRBV12-4 to TRBJ1-2; the D is unclear. Trimming stripped 5 bases from V and 5 bases from J, with 12 bases between. The CDR3 is made up of 13 amino acids. The CDR3 reads CASSPSRSYGYTF. CDR3 nucleotide sequence: TGTGCCAGCAGTCCCTCCCGTTCTTATGGCTACACCTTC.

The genes are TRBV14 and TRBJ2-5, with TRBD1 matching over 7 bases. Germline lookup yields CDR1 SGHDN and CDR2 FVKESK. Trimming cost V 2 bases and J 3 bases; bases outside gene matches: 15. CDR3 size: 18 residues. CDR3 sequence reads: CASSQTIHSGQPKETQYF. CDR3 coding DNA: TGTGCCAGCAGCCAAACAATCCATTCGGGACAGCCAAAAGAGACCCAGTACTTC.

This clonotype was seen ten or more times. The rearrangement joins TRBV11-2 to TRBJ2-1; TRBD1 might be the D (6 bases). The CDR3 consists of 16 residues. The germline V gene has CDR1 SGHAT and CDR2 FQNNGV. Trimming shortened V by 1 base and J by 5 bases, and 15 bases separated the two germline ends. The CDR3, as DNA: TGTGCCAGCAGCTTAGTTGGCAGGGGTGTTAACAATGAGCAGTTCTTC. It encodes CASSLVGRGVNNEQFF.

This clonotype came up many times. The CDR3 bases are TGTGCCAGCAGTGGCGCAGGGGATACCGGGGAGCTGTTTTTT. Translating it yields CASSGAGDTGELFF. The chain couples TRBV2 to TRBJ2-2; tentatively, D is TRBD1 (6 bases). The CDR3 runs 14 residues. V gave up 4 bases and J gave up 5 bases, with 11 bases separating them. Germline CDR1 reads SNHLY; CDR2 reads FYNNEI.

In this sample, this clonotype turned up many times. The J gene is TRBJ2-3, the V gene TRBV7-2; 7 nucleotides line up with TRBD2. With V trimmed by 4 bases and J by 5 bases, 12 bases remained unmatched. This CDR3 has 16 amino acids. From germline, CDR1 is SGHTA and CDR2 FQGNSA. CDR3 nucleotides: TGTGCCAGCAGCTCCCACTCTGGGAGGGTGAGAGATACGCAGTATTTT. It codes for CASSSHSGRVRDTQYF. Full variable domain (missing parts from reference TRBV7-2 and TRBJ2-3): GAGVSQSPSNKVTEKGKDVELRCDPISGHTALYWYRQSLGQGLEFLIYFQGNSAPDKSGLPSDRFSAERTGGSVSTLTIQRTQQEDSAVYLCASSSHSGRVRDTQYFGPGTRLTVL.

This clonotype was recorded at least ten times. V is TRBV12-3 or TRBV12-4 and J is TRBJ2-2; no definite D call. V was cut by 7 bases and J by 5 bases, with 11 bases left in between. The CDR3 is made up of 13 amino acids. CDR3 in DNA: TGTGCCAGCACCCGGTCGAGGACCGGGGAGCTGTTTTTT. It yields the protein CASTRSRTGELFF.

This clonotype was observed at least ten times. The chain couples TRBV18 to TRBJ2-5; 8 positions match TRBD1. The V gene end was trimmed by 3 bases and the J gene end by 4 bases; junction bases not matched to a gene: 4. Germline V lookup: CDR1 KGHSH, CDR2 LQKENI. The CDR3 has 14 residues. The CDR3 sequence is CASSPGQVPETQYF. The CDR3, as DNA: TGTGCCAGCTCACCGGGACAGGTGCCAGAGACCCAGTACTTC. The full variable domain, with the rest looked up from reference TRBV18 and TRBJ2-5, is NAGVMQNPRHLVRRRGQEARLRCSPMKGHSHVYWYRQLPEEGLKFMVYLQKENIIDESGMPKERFSAEFPKEGPSILRIQQVVRGDSAAYFCASSPGQVPETQYFGPGTRLLVL.

This clonotype was detected many times. The genes are TRBV4-3 and TRBJ2-7, with D unresolved. CDR3 length: 15 residues. Trimming cost V 3 bases and J 3 bases, with 15 bases left between them. Germline V gene sequence: CDR1 LGHNA, CDR2 YSLEER. CDR3 coding DNA: TGCGCCAGCAGCCATCCACCCGCGGTTTGCTACGAGCAGTACTTC. It is translated as CASSHPPAVCYEQYF.

At least ten counts were recorded for this clonotype. CDR3 coding DNA: TGTGCCAGCAGCTTAGGGGATGGGTGGAGTTCACCCCTCCACTTT. It codes for CASSLGDGWSSPLHF. This chain uses TRBV7-2 with TRBJ1-6, with no clear D. The V end was cut by 1 base, the J end by 9 bases, with 13 bases between. CDR1 and CDR2 from the germline V gene are SGHTA and FQGNSA. This CDR3 has 15 amino acids.

This clonotype has at least ten counts. The genes are TRBV20-1 and TRBJ1-5; D gene unclear. Trimming pared 5 bases from V and 5 bases from J, leaving 16 bases between. Germline V gives CDR1 DFQATT, CDR2 SNEGSKA (reference sequence). The CDR3 consists of 14 residues. DNA of the CDR3: TGCAGTGCTCCGGGAGGGAGGGTCGATCAGCCCCAGCATTTT. Translated, it gives CSAPGGRVDQPQHF.

This clonotype was counted at least ten times. This chain uses TRBV2 with TRBJ2-1, with unresolved D. The CDR3 extends over 13 amino acids. Germline V gene lookup returns CDR1 SNHLY and CDR2 FYNNEI. Trimming left V 9 bases short and J 4 bases short, with 13 bases between. This CDR3 is CASRAVSYNEQFF. As DNA, the CDR3 is TGTGCCAGTCGGGCTGTTTCGTACAATGAGCAGTTCTTC.

In its sample, this clonotype was seen many times. The genes are TRBV7-2 and TRBJ2-4; the D gene is possibly TRBD2 (6 bases). Trimming left V 5 bases short and J 4 bases short, with 18 bases between. CDR3 size: 16 residues. Germline V CDR1 and CDR2: SGHTA, FQGNSA. The CDR3 sequence: CASSNGGAGKKNIQYF. DNA for the CDR3: TGTGCCAGCAGCAATGGTGGAGCGGGTAAAAAAAACATTCAGTACTTC.

A few counts support this clonotype. The rearrangement uses TRBV5-6 and TRBJ2-3; D may match TRBD1 or TRBD2 (5 bases each). Looked up from germline, CDR1 is SGHDT and CDR2 is YYEEEE. CDR3 length: 16 residues. The ends were cut back, 2 bases at V and 3 bases at J, with 16 bases in the middle. The CDR3 region is CASSFGARSGTDTQYF. In nucleotides, the CDR3 is TGTGCCAGCAGCTTCGGGGCGAGGTCGGGGACAGATACGCAGTATTTT. The full variable domain, with the rest looked up from reference TRBV5-6 and TRBJ2-3, is DAGVTQSPTHLIKTRGQQVTLRCSPKSGHDTVSWYQQALGQGPQFIFQYYEEEERQRGNFPDRFSGHQFPNYSSELNVNALLLGDSALYLCASSFGARSGTDTQYFGPGTRLTVL.

Ten or more counts support this clonotype. The chain links TRBV5-1 to TRBJ2-7; TRBD2 agrees at 10 bases. This CDR3 has 18 amino acids. With V trimmed by 1 base and J by 0 bases, 10 bases remained unmatched. CDR1 is SGHRS and CDR2 is YFSETQ in the germline V gene. The DNA for the CDR3 is TGCGCCAGCAGCTTGAAGCTAGCGGGGGCCCTACCCTCCTACGAGCAGTACTTC. Residues: CASSLKLAGALPSYEQYF.

As concerns this clonotype: The junction and the germline gene differ at one end; a read error may be behind it. This chain links TRBV12-3 or TRBV12-4 with TRBJ2-3; 9 bases agree with TRBD2. This CDR3 region has 15 residues. For the CDR3, the DNA is TGTGCCAGCAGTTTAATAGCGGGAGCAAGTGATATGCAGTATTTT. It is translated as CASSLIAGASDMQYF.